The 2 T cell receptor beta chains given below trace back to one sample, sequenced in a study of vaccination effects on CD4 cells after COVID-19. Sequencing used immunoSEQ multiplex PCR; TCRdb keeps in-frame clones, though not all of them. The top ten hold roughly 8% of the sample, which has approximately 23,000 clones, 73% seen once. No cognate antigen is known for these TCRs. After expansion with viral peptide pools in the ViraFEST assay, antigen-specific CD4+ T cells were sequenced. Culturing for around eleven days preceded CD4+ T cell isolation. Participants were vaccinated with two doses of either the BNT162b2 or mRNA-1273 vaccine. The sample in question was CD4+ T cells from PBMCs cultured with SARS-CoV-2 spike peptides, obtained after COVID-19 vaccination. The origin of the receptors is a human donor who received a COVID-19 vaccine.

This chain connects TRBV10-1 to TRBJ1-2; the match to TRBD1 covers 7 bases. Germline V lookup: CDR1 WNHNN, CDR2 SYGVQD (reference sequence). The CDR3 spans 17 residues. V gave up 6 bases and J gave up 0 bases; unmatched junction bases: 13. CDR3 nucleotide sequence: TGCGCCAGCAGCCCCGGGACAGCGTACTCCCCTAACTATGGCTACACCTTC. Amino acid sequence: CASSPGTAYSPNYGYTF.

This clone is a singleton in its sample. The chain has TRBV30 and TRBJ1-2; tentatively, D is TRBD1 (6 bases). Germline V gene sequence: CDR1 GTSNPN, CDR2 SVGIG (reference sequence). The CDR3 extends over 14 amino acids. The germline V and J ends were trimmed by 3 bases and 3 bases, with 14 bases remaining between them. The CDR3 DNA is TGTGCCTGGAGGTTAAGGGGGGGGGACTATGGCTACACCTTC. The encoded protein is CAWRLRGGDYGYTF.